This TCR beta chain was profiled in a study of T cell responses to AZD1222 COVID-19 vaccine. Study-wide background: Samples with a second dose at about 4 or about 12 weeks were pooled together. General observations from the study: Unmutated variant regions are reportedly targeted by nearly half of spike-specific TCRs. Donors were largely white British and mainly female; clonal diversity was possibly underestimated. A rise in Spike-specific TCR breadth and depth followed two AZD1222 doses.

Deletions cut 6 bases from V and 8 bases from J, with 11 bases between. The length of the CDR3 is 12 residues. Germline-derived CDR1 and CDR2 are MDHEN and SYDVKM. A word on this clone: Its target is not known.

TCRdb's table, derived via immunoSEQ multiplex PCR, lists solely in-frame clones and lacks some. The repertoire consists of some 100,000 clones, with about 93% occurring once and the leading ten covering 1.7%. The TCR originated in an adult in good health. The chain is built from TRBV28 and TRBJ1-3, with D uncertain. Sequencing used peripheral blood, obtained on day 0 of AZD1222 vaccination. In nucleotides, the CDR3 is TGTGCCAGCAGCCCCAGCCGTTACACCATATATTTT. As protein: CASSPSRYTIYF.